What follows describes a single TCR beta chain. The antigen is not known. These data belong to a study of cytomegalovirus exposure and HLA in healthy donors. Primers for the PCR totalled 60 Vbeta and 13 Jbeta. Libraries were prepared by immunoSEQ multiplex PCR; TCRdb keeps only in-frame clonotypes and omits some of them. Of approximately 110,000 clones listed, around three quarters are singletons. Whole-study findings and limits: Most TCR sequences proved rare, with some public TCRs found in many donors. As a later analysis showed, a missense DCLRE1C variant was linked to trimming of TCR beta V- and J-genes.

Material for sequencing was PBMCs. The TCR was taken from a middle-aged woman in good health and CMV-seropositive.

The CDR3 here is CASSVRDRGSAQYF. The CDR3 coding sequence is TGTGCCAGCAGCGTCCGGGACAGGGGGAGTGCGCAGTATTTT. This chain uses TRBV9 with TRBJ2-3; TRBD1 agrees at 11 bases. Looked up from germline, CDR1 is SGDLS and CDR2 is YYNGEE. J gave up 10 bases and V 2 bases, and 6 bases lay outside the gene matches. The CDR3 totals 14 residues.